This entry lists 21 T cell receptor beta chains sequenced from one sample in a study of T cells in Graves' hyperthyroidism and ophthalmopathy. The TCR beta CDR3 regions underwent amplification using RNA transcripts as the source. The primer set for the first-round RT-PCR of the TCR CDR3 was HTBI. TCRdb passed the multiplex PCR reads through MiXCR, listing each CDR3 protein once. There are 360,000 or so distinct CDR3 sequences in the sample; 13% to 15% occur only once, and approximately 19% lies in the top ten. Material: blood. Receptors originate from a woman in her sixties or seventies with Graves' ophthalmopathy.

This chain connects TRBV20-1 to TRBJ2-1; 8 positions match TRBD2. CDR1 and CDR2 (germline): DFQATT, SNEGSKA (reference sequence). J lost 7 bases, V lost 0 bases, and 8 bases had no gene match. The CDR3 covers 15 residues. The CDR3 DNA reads TGCAGTGCTAGAGATCTCGGACTAGCAATTAATGAGCAGTTCTTC. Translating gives CSARDLGLAINEQFF.

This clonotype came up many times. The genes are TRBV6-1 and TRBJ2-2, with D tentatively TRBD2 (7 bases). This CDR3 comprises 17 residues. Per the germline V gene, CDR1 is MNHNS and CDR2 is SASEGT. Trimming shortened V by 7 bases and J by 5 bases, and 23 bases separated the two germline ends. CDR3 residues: CASNRGEGVLGTGELFF. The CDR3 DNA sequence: TGTGCCAGCAACCGCGGGGAGGGGGTACTTGGGACCGGGGAGCTGTTTTTT.

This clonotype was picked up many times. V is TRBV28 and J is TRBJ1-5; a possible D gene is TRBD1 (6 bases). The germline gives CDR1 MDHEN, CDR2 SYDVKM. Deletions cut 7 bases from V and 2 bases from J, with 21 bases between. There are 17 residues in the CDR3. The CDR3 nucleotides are TGTGCCAGCACCCAAAAGGGGGTTTTAGTGGGCAATCAGCCCCAGCATTTT. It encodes CASTQKGVLVGNQPQHF.

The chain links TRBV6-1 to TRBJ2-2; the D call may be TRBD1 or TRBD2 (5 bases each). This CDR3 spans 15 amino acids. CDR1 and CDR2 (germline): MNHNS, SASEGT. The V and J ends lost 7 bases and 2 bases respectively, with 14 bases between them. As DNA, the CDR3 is TGTGCCAGCACCCCCGGGACCTATAACACCGGGGAGCTGTTTTTT. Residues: CASTPGTYNTGELFF.

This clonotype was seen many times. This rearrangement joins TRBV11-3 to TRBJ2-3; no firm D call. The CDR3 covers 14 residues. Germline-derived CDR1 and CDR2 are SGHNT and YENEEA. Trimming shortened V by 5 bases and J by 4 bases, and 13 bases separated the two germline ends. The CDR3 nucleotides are TGTGCCAGCAGCCCGGGCCGGGTACCAGATACGCAGTATTTT. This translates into CASSPGRVPDTQYF.

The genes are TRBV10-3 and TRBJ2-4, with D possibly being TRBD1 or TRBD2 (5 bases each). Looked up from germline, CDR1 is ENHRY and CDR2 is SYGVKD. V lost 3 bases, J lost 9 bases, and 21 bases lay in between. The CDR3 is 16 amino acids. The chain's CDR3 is CAISEPAPLAGGIQYF. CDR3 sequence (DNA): TGTGCCATCAGTGAACCTGCGCCCCTCGCTGGGGGCATTCAGTACTTC.

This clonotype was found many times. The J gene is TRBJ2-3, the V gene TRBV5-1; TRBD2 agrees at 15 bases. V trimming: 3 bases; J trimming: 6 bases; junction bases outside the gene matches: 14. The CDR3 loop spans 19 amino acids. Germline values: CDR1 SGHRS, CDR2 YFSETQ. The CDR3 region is CASSSPPGTSGRSDDTQYF. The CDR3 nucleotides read TGCGCCAGCAGCTCGCCCCCAGGGACTAGCGGGAGGAGTGATGATACGCAGTATTTT.

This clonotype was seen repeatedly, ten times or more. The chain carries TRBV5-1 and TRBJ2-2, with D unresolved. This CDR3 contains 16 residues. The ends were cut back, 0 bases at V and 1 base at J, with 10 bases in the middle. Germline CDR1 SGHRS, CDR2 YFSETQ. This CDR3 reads CASSLVARRNTGELFF. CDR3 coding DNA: TGCGCCAGCAGCTTGGTCGCCAGGCGGAACACCGGGGAGCTGTTTTTT.

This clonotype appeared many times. CDR3 in amino acids: CASGDSGRNQPQHF. The CDR3 DNA sequence: TGTGCCAGCGGGGACAGCGGCCGCAATCAGCCCCAGCATTTT. The gene calls are TRBV2 and TRBJ1-5; the match to TRBD1 covers 7 bases. CDR3 length equals 14 residues. Germline CDR1 is SNHLY and CDR2 is FYNNEI. Trimming took 8 bases from V and 2 from J; bases not matched to a gene: 6.

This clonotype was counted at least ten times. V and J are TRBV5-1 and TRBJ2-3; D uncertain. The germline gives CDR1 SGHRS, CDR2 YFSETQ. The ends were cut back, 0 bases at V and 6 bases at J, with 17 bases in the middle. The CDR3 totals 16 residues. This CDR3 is CASSLVEFPRSDTQYF. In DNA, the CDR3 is TGCGCCAGCAGCTTGGTAGAATTTCCTCGCTCGGATACGCAGTATTTT.

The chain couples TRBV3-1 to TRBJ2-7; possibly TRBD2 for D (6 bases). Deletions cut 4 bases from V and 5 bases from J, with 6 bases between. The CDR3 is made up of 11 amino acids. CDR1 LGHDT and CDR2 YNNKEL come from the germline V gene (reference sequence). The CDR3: CASSRRDEQYF. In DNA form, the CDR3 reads TGTGCCAGCAGCCGGAGGGACGAGCAGTACTTC.

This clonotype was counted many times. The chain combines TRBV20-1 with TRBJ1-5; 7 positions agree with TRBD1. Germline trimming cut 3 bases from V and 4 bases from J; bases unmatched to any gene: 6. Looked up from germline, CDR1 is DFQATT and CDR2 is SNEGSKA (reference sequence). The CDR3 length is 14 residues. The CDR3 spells CSARFGTANQPQHF. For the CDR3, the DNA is TGCAGTGCTAGGTTCGGGACAGCTAATCAGCCCCAGCATTTT.

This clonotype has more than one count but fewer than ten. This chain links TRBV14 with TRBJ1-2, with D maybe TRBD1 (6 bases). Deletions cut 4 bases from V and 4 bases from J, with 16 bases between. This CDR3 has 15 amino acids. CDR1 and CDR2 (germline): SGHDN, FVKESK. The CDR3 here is CASSRSAGGIYGYTF. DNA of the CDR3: TGTGCCAGCAGCCGTAGTGCGGGGGGCATCTATGGCTACACCTTC. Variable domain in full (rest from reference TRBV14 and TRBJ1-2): EAGVTQFPSHSVIEKGQTVTLRCDPISGHDNLYWYRRVMGKEIKFLLHFVKESKQDESGMPNNRFLAERTGGTYSTLKVQPAELEDSGVYFCASSRSAGGIYGYTFGSGTRLTVV.

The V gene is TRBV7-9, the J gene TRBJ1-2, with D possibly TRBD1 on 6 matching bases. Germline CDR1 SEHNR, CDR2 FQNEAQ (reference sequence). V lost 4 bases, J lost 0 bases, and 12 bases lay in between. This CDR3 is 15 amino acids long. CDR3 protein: CASSSGQQANYGYTF. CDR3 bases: TGTGCCAGCAGCTCCGGACAGCAAGCTAACTATGGCTACACCTTC.

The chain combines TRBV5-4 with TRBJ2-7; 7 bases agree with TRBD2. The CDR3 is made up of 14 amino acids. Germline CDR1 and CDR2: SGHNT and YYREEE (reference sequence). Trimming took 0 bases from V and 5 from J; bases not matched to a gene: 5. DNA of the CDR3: TGTGCCAGCAGCTTGGCCGAGGGAGGGGACGAGCAGTACTTC. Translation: CASSLAEGGDEQYF.

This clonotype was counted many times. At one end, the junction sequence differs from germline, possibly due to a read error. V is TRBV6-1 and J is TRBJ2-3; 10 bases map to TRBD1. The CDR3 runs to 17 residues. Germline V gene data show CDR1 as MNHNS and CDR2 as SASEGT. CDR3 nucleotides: TGTGCCAGCGGTGACTCGACAGGGGGCGTCAGGACAGATACGCAGTATTTT. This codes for CASGDSTGGVRTDTQYF.

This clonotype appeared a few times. In DNA form, the CDR3 reads TGCAGTGCTAGGGGGGAGACTAGCGGGCAAGAGACCCAGTACTTC. As protein: CSARGETSGQETQYF. The gene calls are TRBV20-1 and TRBJ2-5; 10 positions match TRBD2. This CDR3 is 15 amino acids long. The V gene end was trimmed by 3 bases and the J gene end by 2 bases; junction bases not matched to a gene: 6. Germline CDR1 reads DFQATT; CDR2 reads SNEGSKA (reference sequence).

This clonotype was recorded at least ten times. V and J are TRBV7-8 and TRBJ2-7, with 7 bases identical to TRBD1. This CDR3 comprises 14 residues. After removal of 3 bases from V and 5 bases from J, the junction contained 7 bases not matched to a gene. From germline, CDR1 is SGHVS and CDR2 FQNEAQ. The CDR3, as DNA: TGTGCCAGCAGCTTTCAGGACAGGCGGAACGAGCAGTACTTC. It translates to CASSFQDRRNEQYF. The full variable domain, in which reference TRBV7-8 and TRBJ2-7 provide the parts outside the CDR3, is GAGVSQSPRYKVAKRGQDVALRCDPISGHVSLFWYQQALGQGPEFLTYFQNEAQLDKSGLPSDRFFAERPEGSVSTLKIQRTQQEDSAVYLCASSFQDRRNEQYFGPGTRLTVT.

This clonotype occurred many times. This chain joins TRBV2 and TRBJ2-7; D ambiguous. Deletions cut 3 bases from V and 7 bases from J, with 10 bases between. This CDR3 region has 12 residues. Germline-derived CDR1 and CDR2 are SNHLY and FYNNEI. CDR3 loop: CASSDELGEQYF. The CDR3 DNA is TGTGCCAGCAGTGATGAGCTCGGGGAGCAGTACTTC.

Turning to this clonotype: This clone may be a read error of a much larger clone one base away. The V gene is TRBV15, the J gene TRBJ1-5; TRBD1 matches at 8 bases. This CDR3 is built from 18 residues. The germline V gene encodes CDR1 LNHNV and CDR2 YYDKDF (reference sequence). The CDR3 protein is CATSRGDRGRYSNQPKHF. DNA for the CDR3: TGTGCCACCAGCAGAGGTGACAGGGGTCGATATAGCAATCAGCCCAAGCATTTT.

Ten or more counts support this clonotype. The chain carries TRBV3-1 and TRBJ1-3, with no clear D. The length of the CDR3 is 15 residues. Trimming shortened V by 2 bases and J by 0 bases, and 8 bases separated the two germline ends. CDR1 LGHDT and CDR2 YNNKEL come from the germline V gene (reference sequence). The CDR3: CASSQSGFSGNTIYF. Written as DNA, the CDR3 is TGTGCCAGCAGCCAAAGTGGCTTCTCTGGAAACACCATATATTTT.